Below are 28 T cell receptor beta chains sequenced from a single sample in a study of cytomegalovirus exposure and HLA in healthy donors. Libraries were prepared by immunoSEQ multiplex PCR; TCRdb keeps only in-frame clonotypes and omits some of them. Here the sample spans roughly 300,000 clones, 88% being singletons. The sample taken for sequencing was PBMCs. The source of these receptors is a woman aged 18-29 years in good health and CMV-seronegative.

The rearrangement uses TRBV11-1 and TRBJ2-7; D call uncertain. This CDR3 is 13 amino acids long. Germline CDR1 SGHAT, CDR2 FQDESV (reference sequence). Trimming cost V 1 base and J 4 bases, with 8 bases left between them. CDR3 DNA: TGTGCCAGCAGCTTAGGGAGCCCTTACGAGCAGTACTTC. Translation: CASSLGSPYEQYF.

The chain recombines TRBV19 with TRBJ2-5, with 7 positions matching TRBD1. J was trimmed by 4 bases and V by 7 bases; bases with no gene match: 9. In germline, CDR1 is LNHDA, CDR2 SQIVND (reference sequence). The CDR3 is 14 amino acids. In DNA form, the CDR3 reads TGTGCCAGTAACCCACAGGGGATTGGAGAGACCCAGTACTTC. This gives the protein CASNPQGIGETQYF.

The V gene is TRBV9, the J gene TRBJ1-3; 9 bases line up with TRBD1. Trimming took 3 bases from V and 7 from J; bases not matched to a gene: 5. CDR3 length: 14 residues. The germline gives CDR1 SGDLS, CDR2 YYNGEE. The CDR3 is CASSASGQGNTIYF. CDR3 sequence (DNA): TGTGCCAGCAGCGCCAGCGGACAGGGGAACACCATATATTTT.

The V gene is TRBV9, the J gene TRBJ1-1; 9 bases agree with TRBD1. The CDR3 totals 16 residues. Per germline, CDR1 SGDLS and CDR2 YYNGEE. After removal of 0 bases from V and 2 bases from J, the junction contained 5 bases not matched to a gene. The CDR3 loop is CASSVGADRGNTEAFF. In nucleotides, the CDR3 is TGTGCCAGCAGCGTAGGGGCGGACAGGGGTAACACTGAAGCTTTCTTT.

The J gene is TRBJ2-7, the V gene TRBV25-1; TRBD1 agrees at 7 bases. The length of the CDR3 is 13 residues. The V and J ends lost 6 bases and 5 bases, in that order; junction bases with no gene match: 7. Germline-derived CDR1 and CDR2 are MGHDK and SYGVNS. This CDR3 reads CASSKTGIHEQYF. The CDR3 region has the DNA TGTGCCAGCAGCAAGACAGGGATCCACGAGCAGTACTTC.

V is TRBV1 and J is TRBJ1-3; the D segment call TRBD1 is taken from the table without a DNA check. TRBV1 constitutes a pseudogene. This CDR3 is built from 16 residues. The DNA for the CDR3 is TGCACCAGCAGCTGGAGGGGGCACCACTCTGGAAACACCATATATTTT. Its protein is CTSSWRGHHSGNTIYF.

The CDR3 sequence is CASSPRTSGGSYEQYF. CDR3 nucleotides: TGCGCCAGCAGCCCGAGGACTAGCGGGGGCTCCTACGAGCAGTACTTC. V is TRBV5-1 and J is TRBJ2-7; TRBD2 matches 13 bases. Germline assignment: CDR1 SGHRS and CDR2 YFSETQ. CDR3 length equals 16 residues. The J segment lost 0 bases and the V segment lost 4 bases, leaving 4 bases of the junction unmatched.

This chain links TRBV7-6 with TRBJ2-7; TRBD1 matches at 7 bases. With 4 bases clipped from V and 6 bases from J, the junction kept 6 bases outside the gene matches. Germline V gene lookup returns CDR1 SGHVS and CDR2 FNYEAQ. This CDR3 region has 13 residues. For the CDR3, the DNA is TGTGCCAGCAGCTCAACAGGGGCTGGCGAGCAGTACTTC. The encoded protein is CASSSTGAGEQYF.

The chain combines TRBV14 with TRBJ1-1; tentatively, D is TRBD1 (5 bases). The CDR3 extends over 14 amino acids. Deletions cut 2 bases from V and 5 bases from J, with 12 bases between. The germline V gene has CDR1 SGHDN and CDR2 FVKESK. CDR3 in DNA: TGTGCCAGCAGCCAACTTCGGGGGGGAACTGAAGCTTTCTTT. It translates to CASSQLRGGTEAFF.

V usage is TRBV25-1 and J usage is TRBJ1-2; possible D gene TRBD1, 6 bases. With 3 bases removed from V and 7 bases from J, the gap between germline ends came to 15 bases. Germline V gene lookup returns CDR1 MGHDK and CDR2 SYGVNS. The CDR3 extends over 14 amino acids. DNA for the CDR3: TGTGCCAGCAGTGAGTCTACAGGGTTCGGTGGCTACACCTTC. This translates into CASSESTGFGGYTF.

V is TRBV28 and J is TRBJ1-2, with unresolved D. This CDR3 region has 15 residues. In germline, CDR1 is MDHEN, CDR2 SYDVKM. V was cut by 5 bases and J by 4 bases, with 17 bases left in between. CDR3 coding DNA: TGTGCCAGCAGTATTACCGGGTCTGACCTCTATGGCTACACCTTC. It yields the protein CASSITGSDLYGYTF.

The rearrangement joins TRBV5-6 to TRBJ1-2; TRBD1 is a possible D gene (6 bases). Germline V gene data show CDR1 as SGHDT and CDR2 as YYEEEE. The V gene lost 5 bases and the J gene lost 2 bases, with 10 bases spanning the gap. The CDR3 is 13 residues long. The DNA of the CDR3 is TGTGCCAGCAGACCGACAGGAAACTATGGCTACACCTTC. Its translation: CASRPTGNYGYTF.

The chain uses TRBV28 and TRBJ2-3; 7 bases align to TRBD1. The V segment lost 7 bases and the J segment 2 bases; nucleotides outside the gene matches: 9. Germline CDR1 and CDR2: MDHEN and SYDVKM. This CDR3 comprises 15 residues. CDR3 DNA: TGTGCCAGCACCCCTCAGGGGGTGCCCACAGATACGCAGTATTTT. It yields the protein CASTPQGVPTDTQYF. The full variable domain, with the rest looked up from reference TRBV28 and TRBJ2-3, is DVKVTQSSRYLVKRTGEKVFLECVQDMDHENMFWYRQDPGLGLRLIYFSYDVKMKEKGDIPEGYSVSREKKERFSLILESASTNQTSMYLCASTPQGVPTDTQYFGPGTRLTVL.

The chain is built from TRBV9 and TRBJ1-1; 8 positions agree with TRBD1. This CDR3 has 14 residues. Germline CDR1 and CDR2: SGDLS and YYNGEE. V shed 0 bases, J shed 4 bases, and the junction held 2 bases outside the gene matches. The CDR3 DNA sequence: TGTGCCAGCAGCGTAGCGGACAGGGCCACTGAAGCTTTCTTT. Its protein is CASSVADRATEAFF.

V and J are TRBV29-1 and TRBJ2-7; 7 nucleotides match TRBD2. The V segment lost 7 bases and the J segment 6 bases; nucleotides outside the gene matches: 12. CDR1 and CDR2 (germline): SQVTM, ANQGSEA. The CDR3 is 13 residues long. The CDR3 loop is CSARAGDVVEQYF. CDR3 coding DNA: TGCAGCGCCAGGGCGGGGGACGTTGTCGAGCAGTACTTC.

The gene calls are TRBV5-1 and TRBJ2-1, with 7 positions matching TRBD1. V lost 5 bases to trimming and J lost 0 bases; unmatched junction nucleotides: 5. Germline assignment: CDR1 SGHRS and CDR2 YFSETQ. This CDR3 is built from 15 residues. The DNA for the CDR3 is TGCGCCAGCAGGGGGGACAGACGCTCCTACAATGAGCAGTTCTTC. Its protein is CASRGDRRSYNEQFF.

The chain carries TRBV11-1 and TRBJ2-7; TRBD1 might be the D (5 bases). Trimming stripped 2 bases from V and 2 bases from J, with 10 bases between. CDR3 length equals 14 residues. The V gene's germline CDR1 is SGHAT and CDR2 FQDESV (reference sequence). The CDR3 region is CASSLLGVPYEQYF. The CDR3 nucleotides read TGTGCCAGCAGCTTATTAGGGGTCCCCTACGAGCAGTACTTC.

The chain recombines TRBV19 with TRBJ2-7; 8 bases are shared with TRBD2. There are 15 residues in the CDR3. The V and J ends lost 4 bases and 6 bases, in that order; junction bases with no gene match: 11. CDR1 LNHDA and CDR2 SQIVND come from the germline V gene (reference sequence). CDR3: CASSTTSGSTVEQYF. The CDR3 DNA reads TGTGCCAGTAGTACAACAAGCGGGAGTACGGTCGAGCAGTACTTC.

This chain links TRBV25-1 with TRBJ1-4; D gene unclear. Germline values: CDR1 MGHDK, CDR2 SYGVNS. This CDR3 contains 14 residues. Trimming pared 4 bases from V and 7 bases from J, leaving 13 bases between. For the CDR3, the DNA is TGTGCCAGCAGTGTAGACAACTTTCCTGAAAAACTGTTTTTT. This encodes CASSVDNFPEKLFF.

The CDR3 DNA sequence: TGTGCCAGCTCACCACCGAATCCGGGAACCTACGAGCAGTACTTC. It encodes CASSPPNPGTYEQYF. This chain uses TRBV18 with TRBJ2-7, with D maybe TRBD2 (5 bases). Trimming removed 0 bases from V and 2 bases from J, with 11 bases in between. The CDR3 extends over 15 amino acids. Per the germline V gene, CDR1 is KGHSH and CDR2 is LQKENI.

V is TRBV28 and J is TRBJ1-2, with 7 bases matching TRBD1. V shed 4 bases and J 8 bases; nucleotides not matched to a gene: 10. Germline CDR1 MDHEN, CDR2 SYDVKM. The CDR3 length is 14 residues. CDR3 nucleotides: TGTGCCAGCAGTTCCGCGTCGACAGGGCGGGGCTACACCTTC. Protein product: CASSSASTGRGYTF.

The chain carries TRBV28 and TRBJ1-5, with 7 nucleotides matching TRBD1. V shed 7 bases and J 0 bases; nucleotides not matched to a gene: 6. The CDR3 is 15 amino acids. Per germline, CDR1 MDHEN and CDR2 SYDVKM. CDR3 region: CASTLQGLSNQPQHF. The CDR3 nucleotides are TGTGCCAGCACACTACAGGGGCTTAGCAATCAGCCCCAGCATTTT.

This CDR3 reads CASSLVGSGIVIGELFF. DNA of the CDR3: TGTGCCAGCAGCTTAGTGGGTAGCGGGATCGTCATCGGGGAGCTGTTTTTT. The V and J genes are TRBV7-6 and TRBJ2-2; 8 bases match TRBD2. J was trimmed by 7 bases and V by 1 base; bases with no gene match: 11. There are 17 residues in the CDR3. Germline values: CDR1 SGHVS, CDR2 FNYEAQ.

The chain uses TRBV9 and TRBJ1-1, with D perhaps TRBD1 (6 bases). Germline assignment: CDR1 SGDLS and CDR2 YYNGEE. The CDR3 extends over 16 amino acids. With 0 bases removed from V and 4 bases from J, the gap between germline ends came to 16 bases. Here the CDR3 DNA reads TGTGCCAGCAGCGTAGGGGTACAGGGAGGGGCCACTGAAGCTTTCTTT. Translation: CASSVGVQGGATEAFF.

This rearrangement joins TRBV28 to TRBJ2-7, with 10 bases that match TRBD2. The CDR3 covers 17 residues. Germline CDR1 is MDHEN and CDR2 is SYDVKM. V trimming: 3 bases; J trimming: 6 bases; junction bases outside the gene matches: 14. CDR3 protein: CASSLGGLAGVSGEQYF. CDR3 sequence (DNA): TGTGCCAGCAGTTTGGGTGGTCTAGCGGGAGTTAGTGGCGAGCAGTACTTC.

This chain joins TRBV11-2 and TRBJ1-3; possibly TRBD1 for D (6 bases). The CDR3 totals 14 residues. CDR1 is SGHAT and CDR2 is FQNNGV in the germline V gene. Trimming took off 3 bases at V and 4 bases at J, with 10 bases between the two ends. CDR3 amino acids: CASSFSGTGNTIYF. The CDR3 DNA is TGTGCCAGCAGCTTTTCCGGGACAGGAAACACCATATATTTT.

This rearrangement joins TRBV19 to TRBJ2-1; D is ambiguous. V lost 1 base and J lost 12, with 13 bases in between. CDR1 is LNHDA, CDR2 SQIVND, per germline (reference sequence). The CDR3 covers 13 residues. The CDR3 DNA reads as TGTGCCAGTAGTATAGGTGGCGACTTGAGGCAGTTCTTC. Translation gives CASSIGGDLRQFF. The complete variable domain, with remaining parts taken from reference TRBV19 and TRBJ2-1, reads DGGITQSPKYLFRKEGQNVTLSCEQNLNHDAMYWYRQDPGQGLRLIYYSQIVNDFQKGDIAEGYSVSREKKESFPLTVTSAQKNPTAFYLCASSIGGDLRQFFGPGTRLTVL.

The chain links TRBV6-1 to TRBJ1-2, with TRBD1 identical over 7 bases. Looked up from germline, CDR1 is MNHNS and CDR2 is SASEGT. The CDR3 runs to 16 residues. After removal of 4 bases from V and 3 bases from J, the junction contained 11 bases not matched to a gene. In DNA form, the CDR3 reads TGTGCCAGCAGTGTAAACCCCCGGACAGGCTACTATGGCTACACCTTC. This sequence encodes CASSVNPRTGYYGYTF.